A single sample gave rise to the 30 T cell receptor beta chains below, sequenced in a study of resident and recirculating memory T cells in vitiligo (dated by TCRdb to 2016 to 2019). Receptors were amplified or captured by the immunoSEQ multiplex PCR assay. TCRdb provides this immuneACCESS table in a form limited to in-frame rearrangements. Some clones are lacking; in checked studies, under half of them reflect an unresolved V gene, and why the rest are absent is not known. Here the sample has tens of thousands of clones; 90% to 95% occur a single time. Together, the top ten hold approximately 4.8% of the sample. Sequenced sample: blood. The receptors come from a male donor with vitiligo.

The chain couples TRBV5-1 to TRBJ2-1, with 8 bases that match TRBD1. CDR3 size: 16 residues. The trim removed 4 bases at V and 7 bases at J, leaving 13 bases unmatched. CDR1 is SGHRS and CDR2 is YFSETQ in the germline V gene. CDR3 coding DNA: TGCGCCAGCAGCAAGTCCGGTGACAGGGGTAGGAATGAGCAGTTCTTC. Its protein is CASSKSGDRGRNEQFF.

This clone was recorded once. V usage is TRBV7-2 and J usage is TRBJ2-7; D unclear. The V end was cut by 5 bases, the J end by 4 bases, with 27 bases between. Germline V CDR1 and CDR2: SGHTA, FQGNSA. The CDR3 is made up of 18 amino acids. The CDR3 is CASSPSRQTTHNPYEQYF. The CDR3 DNA reads TGTGCCAGCAGCCCCTCCAGGCAGACAACTCACAATCCATACGAGCAGTACTTC.

This clone was seen more than once but under ten times. This chain uses TRBV7-9 with TRBJ1-2; D gene uncertain. CDR3 length equals 14 residues. Trimming left V 5 bases short and J 6 bases short, with 16 bases between. Germline CDR1 and CDR2: SEHNR and FQNEAQ (reference sequence). Here the CDR3 reads CASSPRRVLDGYTF. DNA of the CDR3: TGTGCCAGCAGCCCAAGGAGGGTATTGGATGGCTACACCTTC.

The rearrangement uses TRBV7-6 and TRBJ1-4; no definite D call. The CDR3 totals 13 residues. Trimming shortened V by 5 bases and J by 8 bases, and 12 bases separated the two germline ends. Looked up from germline, CDR1 is SGHVS and CDR2 is FNYEAQ. Here the CDR3 reads CASSAIEQEKLFF. CDR3 in DNA: TGTGCCAGCAGCGCTATCGAGCAAGAAAAACTGTTTTTT.

CDR3 in DNA: TGTGCCAGCAGTTTGATGAGCGGGAGATCCTACGAGCAGTACTTC. Its translation: CASSLMSGRSYEQYF. V and J are TRBV27 and TRBJ2-7, with TRBD2 identical over 8 bases. Germline CDR1 and CDR2: MNHEY and SMNVEV (reference sequence). The V gene end was trimmed by 3 bases and the J gene end by 1 base; junction bases not matched to a gene: 5. This CDR3 contains 15 residues.

This chain joins TRBV28 and TRBJ2-5; D ambiguous. The ends were cut back, 3 bases at V and 0 bases at J, with 5 bases in the middle. The CDR3 has 13 residues. Germline V gene sequence: CDR1 MDHEN, CDR2 SYDVKM. The CDR3: CASSFGYQETQYF. The CDR3 DNA is TGTGCCAGCAGTTTCGGGTACCAAGAGACCCAGTACTTC.

V and J are TRBV25-1 and TRBJ2-1, with 7 bases fitting TRBD2. The CDR3 runs to 18 residues. V lost 5 bases and J lost 6; bases outside the gene matches: 19. CDR1 and CDR2 (germline): MGHDK, SYGVNS. CDR3 DNA sequence: TGTGCCAGCAGTACCGACCGAACGACTAGCCCTTGGCCCAATGAGCAGTTCTTC. Residues: CASSTDRTTSPWPNEQFF. Based on the CDR3 plus reference TRBV25-1 and TRBJ2-1, the full variable domain is EADIYQTPRYLVIGTGKKITLECSQTMGHDKMYWYQQDPGMELHLIHYSYGVNSTEKGDLSSESTVSRIRTEHFPLTLESARPSHTSQYLCASSTDRTTSPWPNEQFFGPGTRLTVL.

The V gene is TRBV28, the J gene TRBJ2-7, with D possibly being TRBD1 (6 bases). With 3 bases removed from V and 5 bases from J, the gap between germline ends came to 14 bases. The CDR3 runs 14 residues. The V gene's germline CDR1 is MDHEN and CDR2 SYDVKM. CDR3 nucleotide sequence: TGTGCCAGCAGTTTTGGGGGCCCCCGGGACGAGCAGTACTTC. Translated: CASSFGGPRDEQYF.

The genes are TRBV28 and TRBJ1-4, with D uncertain. CDR3 size: 15 residues. Per germline, CDR1 MDHEN and CDR2 SYDVKM. Trimming pared 6 bases from V and 4 bases from J, leaving 15 bases between. CDR3 residues: CASSSTGLGNEKLFF. The DNA of the CDR3 is TGTGCCAGCAGCTCTACTGGGCTGGGTAATGAAAAACTGTTTTTT.

CDR3 sequence reads: CASSPGRGRTDTQYF. The CDR3 DNA is TGTGCCAGCTCACCAGGAAGGGGCCGCACAGATACGCAGTATTTT. V and J are TRBV18 and TRBJ2-3; a weak D match, TRBD1 (5 bases). The CDR3 spans 15 residues. V was trimmed by 2 bases and J by 1 base, leaving 10 bases between them. Germline assignment: CDR1 KGHSH and CDR2 LQKENI.

The table lists this clone with a few counts. The chain employs TRBV30 and TRBJ1-1, with D perhaps matching TRBD1 (5 bases). V was pared by 3 bases and J by 3 bases, with 23 bases between. The germline V gene encodes CDR1 GTSNPN and CDR2 SVGIG (reference sequence). There are 17 residues in the CDR3. CDR3: CAWRKLGWRDRDTEAFF. As DNA, the CDR3 is TGTGCCTGGAGAAAATTGGGATGGAGAGACAGAGACACTGAAGCTTTCTTT.

This clone has only one observation. Different DNA sequences within this sample yield the same CDR3. The rearrangement links TRBV27 to TRBJ2-5; D not certain. V was shortened by 4 bases and J by 4 bases, with 4 bases between the two germline ends. This CDR3 comprises 11 residues. Germline V gives CDR1 MNHEY, CDR2 SMNVEV (reference sequence). CDR3 in DNA: TGTGCCAGCAGTTCCAGAGAGACCCAGTACTTC. Residues: CASSSRETQYF.

The rearrangement uses TRBV28 and TRBJ2-7, with TRBD1 matching 12 bases. Germline CDR1 reads MDHEN; CDR2 reads SYDVKM. V lost 3 bases and J lost 4; bases outside the gene matches: 4. This CDR3 is 15 amino acids long. The CDR3 sequence is CASSFGTGGRYEQYF. In DNA form, the CDR3 reads TGTGCCAGCAGTTTCGGGACAGGGGGCAGGTACGAGCAGTACTTC.

This sequence joins TRBV5-1 and TRBJ2-7; 9 nucleotides match TRBD2. The ends lost 1 base at V and 6 bases at J; junction bases unmatched: 5. Germline V lookup: CDR1 SGHRS, CDR2 YFSETQ. This CDR3 comprises 14 residues. CDR3 bases: TGCGCCAGCAGCTTGCGGGGTAGCGGGAGCGAGCAGTACTTC. Translating it yields CASSLRGSGSEQYF.

V gene TRBV7-9 combines with J gene TRBJ2-1; TRBD2 matches at 7 bases. The CDR3 is 15 residues long. The germline gives CDR1 SEHNR, CDR2 FQNEAQ (reference sequence). V was pared by 3 bases and J by 2 bases, with 4 bases of the junction left unmatched. The CDR3 coding sequence is TGTGCCAGCAGCTTTCTAGCGGAACCCTACAATGAGCAGTTCTTC. Translated: CASSFLAEPYNEQFF.

The chain has TRBV2 and TRBJ2-3; 8 bases match TRBD2. V gave up 10 bases and J gave up 0 bases; unmatched junction bases: 9. This CDR3 has 15 amino acids. Germline CDR1 SNHLY, CDR2 FYNNEI. CDR3 nucleotides: TGTGCCACCATTAGCGGGGCAGCTAGCACAGATACGCAGTATTTT. The encoded protein is CATISGAASTDTQYF.

This sequence joins TRBV28 and TRBJ1-2; TRBD1 is a possible D gene (6 bases). V lost 6 bases, J lost 8 bases, and 13 bases lay in between. CDR1 and CDR2 from the germline V gene are MDHEN and SYDVKM. The CDR3 totals 12 residues. In DNA form, the CDR3 reads TGTGCCAGCAGCGGACAGATGATGGGCTACACCTTC. Protein sequence: CASSGQMMGYTF.

This sequence joins TRBV27 and TRBJ2-3; 8 nucleotides agree with TRBD1. Germline V gives CDR1 MNHEY, CDR2 SMNVEV (reference sequence). The CDR3 runs 16 residues. The V and J ends lost 5 bases and 5 bases, in that order; junction bases with no gene match: 12. The CDR3 nucleotides read TGTGCCAGCAGTGAGCTCGGACAGGGTGGAGGAGATACGCAGTATTTT. Amino acid sequence: CASSELGQGGGDTQYF.

This clone has a handful of counts. The V call is TRBV11-2, the J call TRBJ2-7; D not certain. Trimming removed 5 bases from V and 6 bases from J, with 11 bases in between. The germline V gene encodes CDR1 SGHAT and CDR2 FQNNGV. The CDR3 is made up of 12 amino acids. The CDR3 here is CASSPEVTEQYF. CDR3 coding DNA: TGTGCCAGCAGCCCCGAGGTTACCGAGCAGTACTTC.

This chain connects TRBV6-1 to TRBJ2-4; 9 nucleotides match TRBD2. Germline V gives CDR1 MNHNS, CDR2 SASEGT. The CDR3 runs to 13 residues. The V gene end was trimmed by 6 bases and the J gene end by 8 bases; junction bases not matched to a gene: 5. Here the CDR3 DNA reads TGTGCCAGCAGCCCAGCGGGAGGCTACATTCAGTACTTC. This sequence encodes CASSPAGGYIQYF.

The chain employs TRBV7-2 and TRBJ2-3; TRBD2 agrees at 14 bases. V lost 5 bases, J lost 8 bases, and 9 bases stayed unmatched. Germline CDR1 is SGHTA and CDR2 is FQGNSA. The CDR3 runs 16 residues. The CDR3 DNA reads TGTGCCAGCAGCCCCAGGACTAGCGGGAGGTTTGGTACGCAGTATTTT. Translation gives CASSPRTSGRFGTQYF. The full variable domain, completed using reference TRBV7-2 and TRBJ2-3, is GAGVSQSPSNKVTEKGKDVELRCDPISGHTALYWYRQSLGQGLEFLIYFQGNSAPDKSGLPSDRFSAERTGGSVSTLTIQRTQQEDSAVYLCASSPRTSGRFGTQYFGPGTRLTVL.

The V gene is TRBV28, the J gene TRBJ1-1; D possibly corresponds to TRBD1 (5 bases). V was clipped by 4 bases and J by 5 bases, with 14 bases between them. The CDR3 has 14 amino acids. CDR1 is MDHEN and CDR2 is SYDVKM in the germline V gene. The CDR3 protein is CASSWAWGTTEAFF. For the CDR3, the DNA is TGTGCCAGCAGTTGGGCATGGGGGACTACTGAAGCTTTCTTT.

In this sample, this clone turned up once. The chain links TRBV4-2 to TRBJ1-1; TRBD1 aligns across 7 bases. This CDR3 spans 15 amino acids. Germline V lookup: CDR1 LGHNA, CDR2 YNFKEQ. V shed 1 base, J shed 8 bases, and the junction held 10 bases outside the gene matches. The CDR3 region is CASSQVWGATGEAFF. The CDR3 DNA reads as TGTGCCAGCAGCCAAGTATGGGGGGCGACAGGGGAAGCTTTCTTT.

The chain joins TRBV5-1 to TRBJ2-2; TRBD1 is a possible D gene (5 bases). Per the germline V gene, CDR1 is SGHRS and CDR2 is YFSETQ. This CDR3 has 12 amino acids. V lost 2 bases to trimming and J lost 10 bases, with 9 bases between them. The CDR3 bases are TGCGCCAGCAGCTTTTACAGGCAGGAGCTGTTTTTT. This codes for CASSFYRQELFF.

This clone appeared a few times. The chain has TRBV9 and TRBJ1-1; 7 bases line up with TRBD1. Trimming took 4 bases from V and 0 from J; bases not matched to a gene: 9. Looked up from germline, CDR1 is SGDLS and CDR2 is YYNGEE. CDR3 length: 16 amino acids. The CDR3 sequence is CASSPQGGLMNTEAFF. In DNA, the CDR3 is TGTGCCAGCAGCCCTCAGGGGGGCCTGATGAACACTGAAGCTTTCTTT.

This clone occurred once. V is TRBV30 and J is TRBJ1-4; D uncertain. This CDR3 comprises 14 residues. CDR1 and CDR2 (germline): GTSNPN, SVGIG (reference sequence). Trimming took off 4 bases at V and 5 bases at J, with 14 bases between the two ends. CDR3 bases: TGTGCCTGGACCTTCGACACCGTCAATGAAAAACTGTTTTTT. Residues: CAWTFDTVNEKLFF.

This chain links TRBV2 with TRBJ1-2; 8 bases are shared with TRBD1. V lost 8 bases and J lost 8; bases outside the gene matches: 13. The CDR3 spans 14 residues. Germline CDR1 reads SNHLY; CDR2 reads FYNNEI. CDR3 residues: CASAVFQGAGGYTF. CDR3 DNA: TGTGCCAGCGCCGTCTTCCAGGGGGCAGGAGGCTACACCTTC. The variable domain in full, with the rest retrieved from reference TRBV2 and TRBJ1-2, is EPEVTQTPSHQVTQMGQEVILRCVPISNHLYFYWYRQILGQKVEFLVSFYNNEISEKSEIFDDQFSVERPDGSNFTLKIRSTKLEDSAMYFCASAVFQGAGGYTFGSGTRLTVV.

The V call is TRBV6-5, the J call TRBJ2-7; D may be TRBD2 (6 bases). Germline V gene sequence: CDR1 MNHEY, CDR2 SVGAGI. This CDR3 is 13 amino acids long. Trimming took off 2 bases at V and 6 bases at J, with 11 bases between the two ends. The CDR3 loop reads CASSYAGSLEQYF. CDR3 sequence (DNA): TGTGCCAGCAGTTACGCGGGGAGCCTCGAGCAGTACTTC.

This chain joins TRBV9 and TRBJ2-2; D uncertain. This CDR3 comprises 15 residues. Trimming left V 0 bases short and J 5 bases short, with 11 bases between. CDR1 and CDR2 from the germline V gene are SGDLS and YYNGEE. The CDR3 spells CASSVGRSWTGELFF. CDR3 nucleotides: TGTGCCAGCAGCGTAGGCAGGTCATGGACCGGGGAGCTGTTTTTT.

This chain connects TRBV5-1 to TRBJ1-1; tentative D call: TRBD1 (6 bases). The CDR3 contains 14 residues. V lost 3 bases, J lost 3 bases, and 12 bases lay in between. Per germline, CDR1 SGHRS and CDR2 YFSETQ. The CDR3, as DNA: TGCGCCAGCAGCTGGAGGGGGGGAGACACTGAAGCTTTCTTT. Translated: CASSWRGGDTEAFF.